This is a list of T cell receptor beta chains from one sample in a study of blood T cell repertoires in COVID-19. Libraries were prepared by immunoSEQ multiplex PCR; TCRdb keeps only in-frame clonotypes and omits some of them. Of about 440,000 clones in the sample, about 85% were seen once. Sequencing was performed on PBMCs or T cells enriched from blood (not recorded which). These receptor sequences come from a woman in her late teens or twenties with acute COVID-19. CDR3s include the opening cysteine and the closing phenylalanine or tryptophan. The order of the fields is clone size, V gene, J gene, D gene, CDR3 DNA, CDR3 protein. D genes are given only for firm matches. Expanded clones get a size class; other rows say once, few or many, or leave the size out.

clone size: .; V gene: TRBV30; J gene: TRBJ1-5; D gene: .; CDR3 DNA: TGTGCCTGGAGTGTGTCTGGCAATCAGCCCCAGCATTTT; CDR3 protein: CAWSVSGNQPQHF
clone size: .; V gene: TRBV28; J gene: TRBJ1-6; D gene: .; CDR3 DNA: TGTGCCAGCAGTAGCCCGGGGAATTCACCCCTCCACTTT; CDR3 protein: CASSSPGNSPLHF
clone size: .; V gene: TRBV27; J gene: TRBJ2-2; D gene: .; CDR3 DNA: TGTGCCAGCAGGATGGGACAATTCACCGGGGAGCTGTTTTTT; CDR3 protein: CASRMGQFTGELFF
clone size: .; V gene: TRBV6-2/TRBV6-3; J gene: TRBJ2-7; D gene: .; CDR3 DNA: TGTGCCAGCAGTTTTGGGGCCTCCCCCCCGAGGGAGCAGTACTTC; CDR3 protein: CASSFGASPPREQYF
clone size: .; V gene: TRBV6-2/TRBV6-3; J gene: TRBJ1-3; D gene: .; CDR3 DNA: TGTGCCAGCAGCCAGAGCTCTGGAAACACCATATATTTT; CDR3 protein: CASSQSSGNTIYF
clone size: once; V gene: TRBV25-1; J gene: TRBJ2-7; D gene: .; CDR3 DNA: TGTGCCAGCAAGGGCACCGGGATAATCTCCTACGAGCAGTACTTC; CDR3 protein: CASKGTGIISYEQYF
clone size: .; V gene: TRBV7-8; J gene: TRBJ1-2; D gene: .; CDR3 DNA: TGTGCCAGCAGCCCGAAGGGGGAAGGCTACACCTTC; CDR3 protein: CASSPKGEGYTF
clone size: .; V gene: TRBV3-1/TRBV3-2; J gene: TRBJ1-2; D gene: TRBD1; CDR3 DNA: TGTGCCAGCAGCCGACAGGGGTCTAACTATGGCTACACCTTC; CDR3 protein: CASSRQGSNYGYTF
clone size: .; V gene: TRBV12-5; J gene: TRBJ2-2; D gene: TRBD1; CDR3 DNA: TGTGCTAGTGGTTTGGGGACAGGGAACACCGGGGAGCTGTTTTTT; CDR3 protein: CASGLGTGNTGELFF
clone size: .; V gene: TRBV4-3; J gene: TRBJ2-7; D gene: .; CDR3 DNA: TGCGCCAGCAGCCAAGTGGCCTCCTACGAGCAGTACTTC; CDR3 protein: CASSQVASYEQYF
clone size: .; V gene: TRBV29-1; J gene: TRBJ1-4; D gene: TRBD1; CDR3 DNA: TGCAGCGTGGACAGGGAGGGAAAACTGTTTTTT; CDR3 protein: CSVDREGKLFF
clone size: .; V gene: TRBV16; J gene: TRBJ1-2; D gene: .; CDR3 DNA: TGTGCCAGCAGCTTACACACAGGGTGGAGTGGCTACACCTTC; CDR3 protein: CASSLHTGWSGYTF
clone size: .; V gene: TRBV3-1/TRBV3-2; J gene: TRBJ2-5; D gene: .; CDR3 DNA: TGTGCCAGCCGAGGTCCGGAGACCCAGTACTTC; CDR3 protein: CASRGPETQYF
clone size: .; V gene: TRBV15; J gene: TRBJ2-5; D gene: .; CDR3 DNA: TGTGCCACCAGCAGAGACCGGGGACAAGAGACCCAGTACTTC; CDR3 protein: CATSRDRGQETQYF
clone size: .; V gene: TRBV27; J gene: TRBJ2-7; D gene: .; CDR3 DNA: TGTGCCAGCAGCAAGAGTACCGGGAGAAAAACCTACGAGCAGTACTTC; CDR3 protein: CASSKSTGRKTYEQYF
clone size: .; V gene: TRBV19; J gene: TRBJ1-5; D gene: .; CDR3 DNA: TGTGCCAGTAGTATTGTGAGGCAGCCCCAGCATTTT; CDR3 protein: CASSIVRQPQHF
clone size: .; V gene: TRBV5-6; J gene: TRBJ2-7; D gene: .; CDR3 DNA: TGTGCCAGCAGCTTTTATAGTTATCTCTACGAGCAGTACTTC; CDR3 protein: CASSFYSYLYEQYF
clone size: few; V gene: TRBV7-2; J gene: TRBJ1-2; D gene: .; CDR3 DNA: TGTGCCAGCAGCTTAGCAGGAAGACGGACGGGGGGCTACACCTTC; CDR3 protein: CASSLAGRRTGGYTF
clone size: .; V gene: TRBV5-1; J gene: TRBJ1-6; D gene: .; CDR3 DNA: TGCGCCAGCAGCTCCACAAGCGTCAGTTCACCCCTCCACTTT; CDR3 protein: CASSSTSVSSPLHF
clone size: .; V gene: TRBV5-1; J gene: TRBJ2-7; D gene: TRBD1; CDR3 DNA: TGCGCCAGCAGCGTCCGGGACAGGGGCTACGAGCAGTACTTC; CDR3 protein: CASSVRDRGYEQYF
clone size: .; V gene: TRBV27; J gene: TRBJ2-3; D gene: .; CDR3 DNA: TGTGCCAGCAGTTATCGACTCCGGGACAAGAGGCGCGATACGCAGTATTTT; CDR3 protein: CASSYRLRDKRRDTQYF
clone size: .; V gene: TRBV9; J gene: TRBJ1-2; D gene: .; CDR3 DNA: TGTGCCAGCAGCGAGGGAACAGGGTTAAGCTTGAATGGCTACACCTTC; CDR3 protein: CASSEGTGLSLNGYTF
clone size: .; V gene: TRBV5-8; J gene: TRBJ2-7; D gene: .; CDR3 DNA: TGTGCCAGCAGAGTCACAGGGGCGGGGGAGCAGTACTTC; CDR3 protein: CASRVTGAGEQYF
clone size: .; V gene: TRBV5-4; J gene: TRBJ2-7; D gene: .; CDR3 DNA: TGTGCCAGCAGCTTGGAGCGGGCCCACGAGCAGTACTTC; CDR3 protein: CASSLERAHEQYF
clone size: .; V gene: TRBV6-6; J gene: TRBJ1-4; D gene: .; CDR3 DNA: TGTGCCATCTACGCGCCGGGAACTAATGAAAAACTGTTTTTT; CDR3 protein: CAIYAPGTNEKLFF
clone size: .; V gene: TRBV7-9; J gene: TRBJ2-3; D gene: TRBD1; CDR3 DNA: TGTGCCAGCAGCGTCCCGGGACAGGAATTAGATACGCAGTATTTT; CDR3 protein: CASSVPGQELDTQYF
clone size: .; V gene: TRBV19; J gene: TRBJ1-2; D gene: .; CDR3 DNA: TGTGCCAGTAGTATGGCCCCGTACTATGGCTACACCTTC; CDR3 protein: CASSMAPYYGYTF
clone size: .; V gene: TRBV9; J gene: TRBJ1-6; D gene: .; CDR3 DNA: TGTGCCAGCAGCGAGGGGGTGAGCTCCTATAATTCACCCCTCCACTTT; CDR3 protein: CASSEGVSSYNSPLHF
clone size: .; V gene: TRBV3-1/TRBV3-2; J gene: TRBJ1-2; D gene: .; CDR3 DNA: TGTGCCAGCAGCCAAGAACGGTCGGGCTACACCTTC; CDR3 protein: CASSQERSGYTF
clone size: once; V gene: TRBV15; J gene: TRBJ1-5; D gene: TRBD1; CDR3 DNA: TGTGCCACCAGCAGAGATCATTTCGGACAGGGCAATCAGCCCCAGCATTTT; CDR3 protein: CATSRDHFGQGNQPQHF
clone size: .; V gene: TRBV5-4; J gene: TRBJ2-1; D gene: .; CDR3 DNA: TGTGCCAGCCATCAACTAGCAGGGTCCTACAATGAGCAGTTCTTC; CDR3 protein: CASHQLAGSYNEQFF
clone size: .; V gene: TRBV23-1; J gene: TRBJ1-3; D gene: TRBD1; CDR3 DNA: TGCGCCAGCAGCCCCCCGGACAGGGTATATGGTGGAAACACCATATATTTT; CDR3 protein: CASSPPDRVYGGNTIYF
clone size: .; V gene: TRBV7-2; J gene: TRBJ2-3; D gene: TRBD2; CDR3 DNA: TGTGCCAGCAGGTCGACTAGCGAGCCCACAGATACGCAGTATTTT; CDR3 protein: CASRSTSEPTDTQYF
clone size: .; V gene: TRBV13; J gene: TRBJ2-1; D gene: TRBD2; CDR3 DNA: TGTGCCAGCAGCGTAGCGGGGGGGCAGGATGAGCAGTTCTTC; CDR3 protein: CASSVAGGQDEQFF
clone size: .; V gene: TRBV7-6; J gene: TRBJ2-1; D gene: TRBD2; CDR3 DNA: TGTGCCAGCAGCCAGCCCCCAGCGGGGGACAATGAGCAGTTCTTC; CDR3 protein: CASSQPPAGDNEQFF
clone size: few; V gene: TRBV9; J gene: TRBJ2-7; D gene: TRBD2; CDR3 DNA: TGTGCCAGCAGCGGCTCCATTAGCGGGAGGTATTACGAGCAGTACTTC; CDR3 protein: CASSGSISGRYYEQYF
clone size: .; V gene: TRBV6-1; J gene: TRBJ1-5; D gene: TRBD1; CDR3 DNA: TGTGCCAGCAGTGAAGTTACGAGGGGACAGGGTATCCAGCCCCAGCATTTT; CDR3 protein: CASSEVTRGQGIQPQHF
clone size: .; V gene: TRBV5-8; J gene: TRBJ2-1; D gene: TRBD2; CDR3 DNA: TGTGCCAGCAGCCGGGGACTAGGCGTCTTCAATGAGCAGTTCTTC; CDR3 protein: CASSRGLGVFNEQFF
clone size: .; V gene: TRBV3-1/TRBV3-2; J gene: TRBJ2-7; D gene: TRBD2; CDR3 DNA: TGTGCCAGCAGCCAAGTGCAACTAGCGGGAAACGAGCAGTACTTC; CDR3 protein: CASSQVQLAGNEQYF
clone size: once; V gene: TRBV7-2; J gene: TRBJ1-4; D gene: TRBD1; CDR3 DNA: TGTGCCAGCAGCAGGGGGCTTTCAACTAATGAAAAACTGTTTTTT; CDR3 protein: CASSRGLSTNEKLFF
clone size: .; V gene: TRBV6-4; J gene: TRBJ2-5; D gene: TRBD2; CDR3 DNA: TGTGCCAGCAGTGAATTCGGGGGGGCAGAGACCCAGTACTTC; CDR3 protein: CASSEFGGAETQYF
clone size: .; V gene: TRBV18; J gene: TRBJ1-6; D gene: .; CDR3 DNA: TGTGCCAGCTCACTCTCCCCATCGACAGCGTCAAAGAATTCACCCCTCCACTTT; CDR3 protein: CASSLSPSTASKNSPLHF
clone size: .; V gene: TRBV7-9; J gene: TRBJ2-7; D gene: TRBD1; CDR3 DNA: TGTGCCAGCAGCCCCCGACAGGGAAGGACCTACGAGCAGTACTTC; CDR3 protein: CASSPRQGRTYEQYF
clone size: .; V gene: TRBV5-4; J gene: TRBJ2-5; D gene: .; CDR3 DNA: TGTGCCAGCAGCTTGGCCGGTGAGACCCAGTACTTC; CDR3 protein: CASSLAGETQYF
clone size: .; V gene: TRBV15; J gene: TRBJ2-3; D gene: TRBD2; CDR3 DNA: TGTGCCACCAGCCTAGGACTAGCTAGCACAGATACGCAGTATTTT; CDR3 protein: CATSLGLASTDTQYF
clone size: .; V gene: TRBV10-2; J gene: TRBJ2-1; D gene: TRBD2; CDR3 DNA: TGCGCCAGCAGTGCGACTAGCGGGGGCCTCTCCTACAATGAGCAGTTCTTC; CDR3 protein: CASSATSGGLSYNEQFF
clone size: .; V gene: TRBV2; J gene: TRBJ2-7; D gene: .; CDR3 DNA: TGTGCCAGCAGAGGGGACACGCTCCACTACGAGCAGTACTTC; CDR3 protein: CASRGDTLHYEQYF
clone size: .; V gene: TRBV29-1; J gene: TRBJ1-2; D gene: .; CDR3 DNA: TGCAGCGTTGAAGGGGCGTATGGCTACACCTTC; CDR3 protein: CSVEGAYGYTF
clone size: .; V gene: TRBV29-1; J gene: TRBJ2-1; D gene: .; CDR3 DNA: TGCAGCAGCGGACTAACAACCACGAATGAGCAGTTCTTC; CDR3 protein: CSSGLTTTNEQFF